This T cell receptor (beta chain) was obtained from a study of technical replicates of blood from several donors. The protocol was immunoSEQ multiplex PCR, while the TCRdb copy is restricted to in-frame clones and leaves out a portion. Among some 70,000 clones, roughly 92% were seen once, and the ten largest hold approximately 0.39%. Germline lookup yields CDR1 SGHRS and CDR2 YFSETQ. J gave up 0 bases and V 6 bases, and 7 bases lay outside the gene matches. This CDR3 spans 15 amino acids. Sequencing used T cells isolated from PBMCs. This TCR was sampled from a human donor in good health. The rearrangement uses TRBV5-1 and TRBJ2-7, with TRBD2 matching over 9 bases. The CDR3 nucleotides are TGCGCCAGCAAAGGGGGTAGCGGGAGCTCCTACGAGCAGTACTTC. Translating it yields CASKGGSGSSYEQYF.